This record looks at one T cell receptor beta chain sequence and its context. The data stem from a study of blood T cell repertoires in COVID-19. Study background: From the United States, Italy and Spain came samples of acute and convalescent COVID-19. Sample material is recorded as cDNA or gDNA derived from T cells, B-cell-depleted T cells, or PBMCs.

Methods used by the authors: Amplification of reference gene primers provided the estimated nucleated cell counts. The table came from immunoSEQ multiplex PCR; TCRdb's copy has only in-frame clones and leaves some out. V and J calls and clone size are given by that table; D and trimming were obtained from the DNA. This sample has some 120,000 clones, with 75% to 90% found just once. Germline V gene lookup returns CDR1 SQVTM and CDR2 ANQGSEA. Trimming removed 5 bases from V and 9 bases from J; junction bases left unmatched: 10. This CDR3 has 13 residues. This TCR was recovered from a woman aged 45-65 years who had recovered from COVID-19. This rearrangement joins TRBV29-1 to TRBJ2-7; 10 bases line up with TRBD1. Sequenced: peripheral blood. In nucleotides, the CDR3 is TGCAGCGTTATCCATGGGACAGGGGAGAGGCAGTACTTC. Translation: CSVIHGTGERQYF.